A selection of T cell receptor beta chains follows, all from one sample in a study of technical replicates of blood from a few donors. Sequenced by immunoSEQ multiplex PCR; TCRdb stores in-frame clones only, minus some. The sample carries approximately 12,000 clones, approximately 90% recorded once. Sequenced: PBMCs. These receptors came from a human donor in good health. Each CDR3 is given with its conserved first and last residue. Fields, in order: V gene, J gene, CDR3 protein.

>TRBV4-1|TRBJ2-1
CASSQFGERGYNEQFF
>TRBV19|TRBJ1-2
CASNGQGNYGYTF
>TRBV5-1|TRBJ2-5
CASSYSSGKETQYF
>TRBV7-7|TRBJ2-5
CASSVGGTSGKETQYF
>TRBV5-1|TRBJ2-2
CASSWALTTGELFF
>TRBV6-1|TRBJ2-2
CASSEAWSGANTGELFF
>TRBV6-5|TRBJ2-7
CASSYAGAEQYF
>TRBV6-5|TRBJ2-2
CASSYYHSGNTGELFF
>TRBV28|TRBJ1-2
CASSPPTGYFGYTF
>TRBV5-5|TRBJ2-7
CASSGWDRGYEQYF
>TRBV2|TRBJ2-7
CARHTGQIIGHF
>TRBV2|TRBJ2-3
CASSEYSGGATDTQYF
>TRBV30|TRBJ2-7
CAWSVPWTGGSYEQYF
>TRBV19|TRBJ2-7
CASSSAYEQYF
>TRBV11-3|TRBJ2-3
CASSFGLSSDTQYF
>TRBV5-5|TRBJ2-7
CASSKDILAYEQYF
>TRBV7-9|TRBJ1-2
CASSETGRGGYTF
>TRBV5-1|TRBJ2-2
CASNPGFSGAAGTGELFF
>TRBV28|TRBJ1-1
CASSLYGTGNTEAFF
>TRBV18|TRBJ1-4
CASSGGQGNEKLFF
>TRBV10-3|TRBJ2-5
CATSTPSEETQYF
>TRBV2|TRBJ2-6
CASTKAGTGANVLTF
>TRBV6-1|TRBJ2-1
CASSDRGELDEQFF
>TRBV2|TRBJ2-7
CASRGGLERVSSYEQYF
>TRBV7-8|TRBJ2-5
CASSWTNRVHQETQYF
>TRBV13|TRBJ2-5
CASSLWRGDLKETQYF
>TRBV11-2|TRBJ2-7
CASSPDNYEQYF
>TRBV19|TRBJ2-1
CASSMVREARNEQFF
>TRBV19|TRBJ2-5
CASSGGLLQETQYF
>TRBV6-1|TRBJ2-3
CASRLTADTQYF
>TRBV7-8|TRBJ2-5
CASSLAGYLTGLKETQYF
>TRBV5-1|TRBJ2-7
CASSWTSGAYEQYF
>TRBV4-1|TRBJ2-7
CASSAGTGPLFDEQYF
>TRBV5-1|TRBJ1-1
CASSKTGDGTEAFF
>TRBV11-1|TRBJ1-3
CASSLFGDSGNTIYF
>TRBV7-7|TRBJ2-1
CASSLGGSDEQFF
>TRBV30|TRBJ1-3
CAWSSSRGRSGNTIYF
>TRBV29-1|TRBJ2-5
CSVSGGSGQYF
>TRBV7-8|TRBJ2-1
CASNGLSGNWREQFF
>TRBV6-5|TRBJ2-1
CASSYETSYNEQFF
>TRBV10-3|TRBJ1-2
CATQGAQGYTF
>TRBV7-9|TRBJ2-1
CASRTTGFSGQFF
>TRBV6-1|TRBJ2-1
CASILDRNYNEQFF